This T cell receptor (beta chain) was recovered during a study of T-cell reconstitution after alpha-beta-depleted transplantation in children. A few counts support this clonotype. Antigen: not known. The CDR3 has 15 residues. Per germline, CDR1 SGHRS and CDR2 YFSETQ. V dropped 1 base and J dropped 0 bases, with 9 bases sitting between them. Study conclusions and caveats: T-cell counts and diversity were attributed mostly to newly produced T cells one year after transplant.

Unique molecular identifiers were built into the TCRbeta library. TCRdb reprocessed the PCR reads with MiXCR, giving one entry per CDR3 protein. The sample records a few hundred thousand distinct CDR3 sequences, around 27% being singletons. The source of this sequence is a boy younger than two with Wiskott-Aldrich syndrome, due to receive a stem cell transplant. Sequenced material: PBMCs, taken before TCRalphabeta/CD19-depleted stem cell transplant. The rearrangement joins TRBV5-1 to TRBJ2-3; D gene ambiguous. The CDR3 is CASSLSPRSTDTQYF. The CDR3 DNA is TGCGCCAGCAGCTTGAGCCCGCGGAGCACAGATACGCAGTATTTT.